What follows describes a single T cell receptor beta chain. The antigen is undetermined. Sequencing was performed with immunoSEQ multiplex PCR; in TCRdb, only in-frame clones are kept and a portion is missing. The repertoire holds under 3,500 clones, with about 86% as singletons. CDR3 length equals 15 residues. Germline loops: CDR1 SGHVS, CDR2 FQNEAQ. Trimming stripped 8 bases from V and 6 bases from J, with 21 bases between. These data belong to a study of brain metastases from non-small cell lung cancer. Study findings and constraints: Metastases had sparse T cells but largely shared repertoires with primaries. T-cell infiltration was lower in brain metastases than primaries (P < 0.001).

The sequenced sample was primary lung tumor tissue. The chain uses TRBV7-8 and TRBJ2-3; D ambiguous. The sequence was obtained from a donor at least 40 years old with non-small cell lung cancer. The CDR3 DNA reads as TGTGCCAGCGCGGTGCGGACCCAGATTATGGATACGCAGTATTTT. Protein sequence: CASAVRTQIMDTQYF. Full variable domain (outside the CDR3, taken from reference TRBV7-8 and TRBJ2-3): GAGVSQSPRYKVAKRGQDVALRCDPISGHVSLFWYQQALGQGPEFLTYFQNEAQLDKSGLPSDRFFAERPEGSVSTLKIQRTQQEDSAVYLCASAVRTQIMDTQYFGPGTRLTVL.